The clone carrying this T cell receptor beta chain was detected only a few times. Only in-frame clones appear in the TCRdb table, and some are missing; sequencing was by immunoSEQ multiplex PCR. The data show about 100,000 clones, approximately 89% seen once. V was pared by 5 bases and J by 6 bases, with 14 bases between. Germline values: CDR1 SGHDT, CDR2 YYEEEE. The CDR3 length is 13 residues. This entry is derived from a study of OX40 agonist ivuxolimab in advanced cancers. This TCR came from an adult with an advanced solid tumor such as melanoma, head and neck, liver or kidney cancer. The chain combines TRBV5-6 with TRBJ1-1; D perhaps matches TRBD1 (5 bases). The specimen comprised CD4+ or CD8+ T cells sorted from blood, sampled in a trial of the OX40 agonist ivuxolimab. The CDR3 region has the DNA TGTGCCAGCAGTCCGGGACGGGTCTCTGAAGCTTTCTTT. Translated: CASSPGRVSEAFF. Together with reference TRBV5-6 and TRBJ1-1, the CDR3 gives the full variable domain: DAGVTQSPTHLIKTRGQQVTLRCSPKSGHDTVSWYQQALGQGPQFIFQYYEEEERQRGNFPDRFSGHQFPNYSSELNVNALLLGDSALYLCASSPGRVSEAFFGQGTRLTVV.